Below, 2 T cell receptor beta chains from the same sample are listed, as sequenced in a study of cytomegalovirus exposure and HLA in healthy donors. PCR employed 60 Vbeta and 13 Jbeta primers. TCRdb's copy holds only in-frame clones and misses some; the assay was immunoSEQ multiplex PCR. The sample contains some 140,000 clones, 70% to 80% of which appear only once. The sample was PBMCs. Receptor source: a man aged 25-40 years in good health and CMV-seropositive.

CDR3 in DNA: TGTGCCAGCAGTTTTTTGCAGGGGGCGGGAAAAGAAAAACTGTTTTTT. Its protein is CASSFLQGAGKEKLFF. The V gene is TRBV27, the J gene TRBJ1-4, with 8 positions matching TRBD1. Germline V lookup: CDR1 MNHEY, CDR2 SMNVEV (reference sequence). This CDR3 has 16 residues. V was clipped by 3 bases and J by 8 bases; unmatched bases: 11.

V gene TRBV30 combines with J gene TRBJ2-1; unclear D gene. The V end lost 2 bases, the J end lost 8 bases, and 10 bases lay between the germline ends. The CDR3 sequence is 12 residues long. From germline, CDR1 is GTSNPN and CDR2 SVGIG (reference sequence). CDR3 protein: CAWSTGWHEQFF. CDR3 coding DNA: TGTGCCTGGAGTACGGGTTGGCATGAGCAGTTCTTC.